This T cell receptor (beta chain) was recorded in a study of cytomegalovirus exposure and HLA in healthy donors. Broader study findings: The majority of CMV-associated TCR beta chains were reported as apparently HLA-restricted in a later analysis. At a 0.05 false discovery rate, a later analysis found some 17,000 TCR beta sequences to be associated with HLA alleles. Later findings reportedly placed an Asian-associated ancestry cluster below the approximately 670-donor mean for N-insertions.

Healthy people donating bone marrow made up the donors. Both 60 Vbeta primers and 13 Jbeta primers went into the PCR. Libraries were prepared by immunoSEQ multiplex PCR; TCRdb keeps only in-frame clonotypes and omits some of them. The sample shows around 160,000 clones, about four fifths of them seen only once. V shed 2 bases and J shed 7 bases, with 18 bases lying between them. Germline-derived CDR1 and CDR2 are SGHNT and YYREEE (reference sequence). This CDR3 comprises 15 residues. In regard to this clone: Its target is unknown.

This clonotype was obtained from a male donor in good health and CMV-seropositive. The sequenced sample consisted of PBMCs. The chain is built from TRBV5-4 and TRBJ1-2; a possible D gene is TRBD1 (5 bases). CDR3 amino acids: CASSFPRRGRGGYTF. The DNA for the CDR3 is TGTGCCAGCAGCTTCCCGAGGAGGGGACGGGGTGGCTACACCTTC.